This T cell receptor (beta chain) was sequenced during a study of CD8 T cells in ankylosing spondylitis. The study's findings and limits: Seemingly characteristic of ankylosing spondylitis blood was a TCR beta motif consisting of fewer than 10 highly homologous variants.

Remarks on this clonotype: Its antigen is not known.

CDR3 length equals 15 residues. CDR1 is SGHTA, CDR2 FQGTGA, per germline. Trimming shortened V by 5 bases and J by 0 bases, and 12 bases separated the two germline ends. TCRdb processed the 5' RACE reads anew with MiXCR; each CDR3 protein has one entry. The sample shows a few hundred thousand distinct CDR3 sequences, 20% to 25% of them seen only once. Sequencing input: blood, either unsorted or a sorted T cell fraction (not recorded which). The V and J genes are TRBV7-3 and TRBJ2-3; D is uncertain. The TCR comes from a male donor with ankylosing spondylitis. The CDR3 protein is CASSTGLSSTDTQYF. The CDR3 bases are TGTGCCAGCAGCACGGGCCTTAGCAGCACAGATACGCAGTATTTT. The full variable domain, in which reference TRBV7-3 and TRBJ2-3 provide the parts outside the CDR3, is GAGVSQTPSNKVTEKGKYVELRCDPISGHTALYWYRQSLGQGPEFLIYFQGTGAADDSGLPNDRFFAVRPEGSVSTLKIQRTERGDSAVYLCASSTGLSSTDTQYFGPGTRLTVL.